The 26 T cell receptor beta chains given below trace back to one sample, sequenced in a study of CD4 and CD8 cells across lung adenocarcinoma regions. TCRdb itself ran the PCR reads through MiXCR, one entry per CDR3 protein. The data hold about 17,000 distinct CDR3 sequences, with about 46% observed a single time. Source material: CD4+ T cells from the margin of a lung tumor. These receptors were collected from a male donor with lung adenocarcinoma. The CD4 and CD8 labels of this study may be unreliable.

V gene TRBV4-1 combines with J gene TRBJ2-4; the match to TRBD2 covers 8 bases. Germline V gives CDR1 MGHRA, CDR2 YSYEKL. This CDR3 has 16 residues. V lost 5 bases to trimming and J lost 1 base; unmatched junction nucleotides: 7. The CDR3 DNA sequence: TGCGCCAGCAGCGGCCCGGGGGGGGGCGCCAAAAACATTCAGTACTTC. Amino acid sequence: CASSGPGGGAKNIQYF.

This clonotype was seen a few times. J is TRBJ2-1 and V is TRBV30; D might be TRBD1 (6 bases). Trimming removed 0 bases from V and 6 bases from J, with 6 bases in between. The germline CDR1 and CDR2 sequences are GTSNPN and SVGIG (reference sequence). This CDR3 comprises 12 residues. The CDR3 DNA follows: TGTGCCTGGAGTGTACAGGGCAATGAGCAGTTCTTC. Its protein is CAWSVQGNEQFF.

This clonotype appeared many times. The gene calls are TRBV7-8 and TRBJ2-5, with 8 positions matching TRBD2. The end of the DNA is better explained by TRBJ2-7, so the J call may be wrong. The V gene's germline CDR1 is SGHVS and CDR2 FQNEAQ. The CDR3 totals 14 residues. CDR3 loop: CASSLSGSGYEQYF. The CDR3 nucleotides are TGTGCCAGCAGCTTAAGCGGGAGTGGCTACGAGCAGTACTTC.

This clonotype was seen only once. The germline gene is not matched at one end of the junction; a read error may be the cause. The rearrangement uses TRBV4-2 and TRBJ2-5; possible D gene TRBD2, 6 bases. Near its end, the DNA agrees better with TRBJ2-7, so the J call may be wrong. Germline values: CDR1 LGHNA, CDR2 YNFKEQ. This CDR3 has 15 residues. The CDR3 DNA is TGTGCCAACAGCCAAACCCGGGACTCAGCCTACGAGCAGTACTTC. Translating gives CANSQTRDSAYEQYF.

As regards this clonotype: One end of the junction fails to match germline, which may point to a read error. The V and J genes are TRBV30 and TRBJ2-2, with TRBD2 as a possible D gene (6 bases). Germline V CDR1 and CDR2: GTSNPN, SVGIG (reference sequence). The CDR3 is 11 residues long. The chain's CDR3 is CAWSNSGERFF. As DNA, the CDR3 is TGTGCCTGGAGTAACTCGGGGGAGCGGTTTTTT.

This clonotype was found many times. This chain connects TRBV6-1 to TRBJ2-6; TRBD2 agrees at 10 bases. Germline V gene data show CDR1 as MNHNS and CDR2 as SASEGT. V trimming: 10 bases; J trimming: 4 bases; junction bases outside the gene matches: 7. There are 15 residues in the CDR3. CDR3 in DNA: TGTGCCACTCTAGCGGGAGAGTCCGGGGCCAACGTCCTGACTTTC. This encodes CATLAGESGANVLTF.

This clonotype is medium-sized by share. The chain carries TRBV6-1 and TRBJ2-1, with 7 bases fitting TRBD2. Germline loops: CDR1 MNHNS, CDR2 SASEGT. The ends lost 1 base at V and 3 bases at J; junction bases unmatched: 3. The CDR3 extends over 15 amino acids. For the CDR3, the DNA is TGTGCCAGCAGTGAAGTTTCTAGCGGCTACAATGAGCAGTTCTTC. The encoded protein is CASSEVSSGYNEQFF.

This clonotype was seen more than once but under ten times. V usage is TRBV6-6 and J usage is TRBJ2-1; 11 nucleotides line up with TRBD2. The tail of the sequence fits TRBJ2-5 better, so the J call may be wrong. Germline assignment: CDR1 MNHNY and CDR2 SVGAGI (reference sequence). There are 16 residues in the CDR3. The CDR3 reads CASSYSTSGDYETQYF. The CDR3 coding sequence is TGTGCCAGCAGTTACTCGACTAGCGGGGATTATGAGACCCAGTACTTC.

This clonotype was found a few times. J is TRBJ2-3 and V is TRBV27; D ambiguous. This CDR3 spans 13 amino acids. Germline-derived CDR1 and CDR2 are MNHEY and SMNVEV (reference sequence). V dropped 6 bases and J dropped 0 bases, with 7 bases sitting between them. CDR3 in amino acids: CASSHKSTDTQYF. The CDR3 nucleotides read TGTGCCAGCAGCCACAAAAGCACAGATACGCAGTATTTT.

This chain links TRBV6-5 with TRBJ2-5; 7 bases agree with TRBD2. The end of the DNA aligns better with TRBJ2-7, so the J call may be wrong. CDR1 is MNHEY, CDR2 SVGAGI, per germline. There are 14 residues in the CDR3. The CDR3 DNA reads as TGTGCCAGCAGTTATAGCGGGCGGGGCTACGAGCAGTACTTC. As protein: CASSYSGRGYEQYF.

By proportion, this clonotype is medium-sized (0.01 to 0.1%). V and J are TRBV7-6 and TRBJ2-3; D is unclear. The ends were cut back, 1 base at V and 2 bases at J, with 4 bases in the middle. The CDR3 runs 13 residues. Germline values: CDR1 SGHVS, CDR2 FNYEAQ. CDR3 nucleotide sequence: TGTGCCAGCAGCTTAGGGGTCACAGATACGCAGTATTTT. Residues: CASSLGVTDTQYF.

The rearrangement joins TRBV11-2 to TRBJ2-7; D not certain. The CDR3 loop spans 13 amino acids. Trimming removed 5 bases at V and 5 bases at J, with 13 bases between. CDR1 SGHAT and CDR2 FQNNGV come from the germline V gene. The DNA of the CDR3 is TGTGCCAGCAGCCGTCCCACGCTCAACGAGCAGTACTTC. This translates into CASSRPTLNEQYF.

The chain uses TRBV15 and TRBJ2-3; D gene unclear. The CDR3 contains 15 residues. V gave up 4 bases and J gave up 7 bases, with 18 bases separating them. CDR1 is LNHNV and CDR2 is YYDKDF in the germline V gene (reference sequence). This chain's CDR3 is CATSTRTAAAYTQYF. CDR3 in DNA: TGTGCCACCAGCACCAGGACCGCGGCCGCATATACGCAGTATTTT.

The rearrangement uses TRBV4-1 and TRBJ2-5, with TRBD1 identical over 7 bases. V shed 6 bases and J 8 bases; nucleotides not matched to a gene: 18. CDR3 length equals 16 residues. The germline CDR1 and CDR2 sequences are MGHRA and YSYEKL. The CDR3 region has the DNA TGCGCCAGCAGGGGGCTAGGGGGCCGCGTCAGGGATACCCAGTACTTC. Protein: CASRGLGGRVRDTQYF.

This clonotype was seen at least ten times. The chain uses TRBV6-5 and TRBJ1-4; unclear D gene. CDR3 size: 15 residues. V dropped 2 bases and J dropped 4 bases, with 11 bases sitting between them. The V gene's germline CDR1 is MNHEY and CDR2 SVGAGI. The CDR3 protein is CASSYETVGNEKLFF. The CDR3 coding sequence is TGTGCCAGCAGTTACGAGACGGTCGGTAATGAAAAACTGTTTTTT.

Of note for this clonotype: The junction shows a germline mismatch at one end, possibly a read error. This chain connects TRBV4-1 to TRBJ2-4; either TRBD1 or TRBD2 may supply D (6 bases each). Germline V gives CDR1 MGHRA, CDR2 YSYEKL. The CDR3 contains 17 residues. CDR3 in amino acids: CASSRDWGPGVKNTQYF. CDR3 nucleotides: TGCGCCAGCAGCCGCGACTGGGGGCCGGGGGTCAAAAACACTCAGTACTTC.

The sample holds many counts of this clonotype. The rearrangement uses TRBV14 and TRBJ2-3; TRBD2 aligns across 9 bases. This CDR3 has 20 amino acids. Germline values: CDR1 SGHDN, CDR2 FVKESK. J gave up 1 base and V 1 base, and 15 bases lay outside the gene matches. CDR3 amino acids: CASSQVRWSGGLRGTDTQYF. The CDR3 DNA is TGTGCCAGCAGCCAAGTACGATGGAGCGGGGGGCTCAGAGGCACAGATACGCAGTATTTT.

The chain combines TRBV6-1 with TRBJ2-1; D gene unclear. CDR1 MNHNS and CDR2 SASEGT come from the germline V gene. The CDR3 runs to 17 residues. The V and J ends lost 6 bases and 0 bases respectively, with 18 bases between them. DNA of the CDR3: TGTGCCAGCAGCCGAGCCCGGTTCCCCGGCTCCTACAATGAGCAGTTCTTC. Protein sequence: CASSRARFPGSYNEQFF.

The V call is TRBV27, the J call TRBJ1-1; 7 bases map to TRBD1. Germline CDR1 MNHEY, CDR2 SMNVEV (reference sequence). This CDR3 region has 13 residues. Unmatched junction bases numbered 5, after V lost 6 bases and J lost 4 bases. The chain's CDR3 is CASRFSGGTEAFF. CDR3 DNA: TGTGCCAGCAGATTTTCAGGGGGCACTGAAGCTTTCTTT.

V is TRBV3-1 and J is TRBJ1-2, with D maybe TRBD1 (6 bases). The CDR3 length is 15 residues. Looked up from germline, CDR1 is LGHDT and CDR2 is YNNKEL (reference sequence). Trimming left V 5 bases short and J 5 bases short, with 18 bases between. CDR3 in DNA: TGTGCCAGCAGCAAAAGAGGAGGGGGGAATTATGGCTACACCTTC. This translates into CASSKRGGGNYGYTF.

There are many counts of this clonotype. The rearrangement joins TRBV24-1 to TRBJ2-1; D possibly corresponds to TRBD2 (5 bases). CDR1 is KGHDR and CDR2 is SFDVKD in the germline V gene. The CDR3 extends over 14 amino acids. Between the trimmed V and J ends, which lost 4 bases and 4 bases, there was a span of 10 bases. The CDR3 region has the DNA TGTGCCACCAGTGACCGGGAAGTTTACAATGAGCAGTTCTTC. It specifies CATSDREVYNEQFF.

The chain is built from TRBV4-2 and TRBJ2-3; tentatively, D is TRBD1 or TRBD2 (5 bases each). The end of the DNA aligns better with TRBJ2-7, so the J call may be wrong. The CDR3 length is 16 residues. From germline, CDR1 is LGHNA and CDR2 YNFKEQ. The CDR3 DNA reads TGTGCCAGCGGGGGAGACGGGGCCCGCGCCCCAGAGACGCAGTACTTC. The encoded protein is CASGGDGARAPETQYF.

Regarding this clonotype: Germline is not matched at one junction end, which may reflect a read error. This chain joins TRBV6-1 and TRBJ2-4; the D gene could be TRBD1 or TRBD2 (5 bases each). CDR1 is MNHNS, CDR2 SASEGT, per germline. The CDR3 sequence is 15 residues long. This CDR3 is CASGSGPRATNTQYF. CDR3 in DNA: TGTGCCAGCGGCTCGGGGCCGCGGGCCACAAACACTCAGTACTTC.

This clonotype was seen a handful of times. This chain links TRBV20-1 with TRBJ2-1; 11 bases line up with TRBD2. Looked up from germline, CDR1 is DFQATT and CDR2 is SNEGSKA (reference sequence). This CDR3 region has 17 residues. The ends lost 3 bases at V and 8 bases at J; junction bases unmatched: 15. In DNA, the CDR3 is TGCAGTGCTAGGGGGACTAGCGGAAACGTCATCAGTCATGAGCAGTTCTTC. Its protein is CSARGTSGNVISHEQFF.

The chain joins TRBV10-2 to TRBJ2-4; the D gene could be TRBD1 or TRBD2 (5 bases each). The CDR3 extends over 14 amino acids. From germline, CDR1 is WSHSY and CDR2 SAAADI. V lost 6 bases and J lost 13, with 22 bases in between. CDR3 loop: CASRGVAAKDMQYF. The CDR3 region has the DNA TGCGCCAGCAGGGGGGTGGCAGCCAAAGATATGCAGTACTTC.

This clonotype was seen a handful of times. This chain connects TRBV29-1 to TRBJ1-2; the D is unclear. The CDR3 consists of 12 residues. The V end lost 7 bases, the J end lost 7 bases, and 16 bases lay between the germline ends. Germline CDR1 SQVTM, CDR2 ANQGSEA. The CDR3 DNA follows: TGCAGCGGCGTTGGCAGCGCATTTGGCTACACCTTC. This gives the protein CSGVGSAFGYTF.